Shown below are 8 T cell receptor beta chains from a single sample sequenced in a study of T cell changes during pregnancy in multiple sclerosis. Measured with immunoSEQ multiplex PCR; TCRdb has only the in-frame clones, and not every one. The sample lists 69,000 or so clones; 91% were seen once. This specimen consisted of CD4+ T cells from peripheral blood mononuclear cells, obtained in the third trimester of pregnancy. These receptors were taken from a female donor in good health, enrolled as a control in a pregnancy study.

The chain has TRBV30 and TRBJ2-1, with 12 positions matching TRBD2. V was clipped by 2 bases and J by 11 bases; unmatched bases: 7. The CDR3 is 14 amino acids. Looked up from germline, CDR1 is GTSNPN and CDR2 is SVGIG (reference sequence). The CDR3 region is CAWSFTTSGGQQFF. CDR3 sequence (DNA): TGTGCCTGGAGTTTTACGACTAGCGGGGGACAGCAGTTCTTC.

The chain is built from TRBV7-2 and TRBJ1-5, with unresolved D. Trimming left V 3 bases short and J 1 base short, with 16 bases between. Germline V gene sequence: CDR1 SGHTA, CDR2 FQGNSA. The CDR3 spans 17 residues. The CDR3: CASSFGLFQQSNQPQHF. The CDR3 DNA reads as TGTGCCAGCAGCTTCGGTTTATTTCAACAGAGCAATCAGCCCCAGCATTTT.

V and J are TRBV5-4 and TRBJ1-1; 9 bases match TRBD1. V shed 4 bases and J 1 base; nucleotides not matched to a gene: 2. There are 14 residues in the CDR3. Looked up from germline, CDR1 is SGHNT and CDR2 is YYREEE (reference sequence). CDR3 residues: CASSPGQGNTEAFF. The CDR3 region has the DNA TGTGCCAGCAGCCCGGGACAGGGGAACACTGAAGCTTTCTTT.

The chain uses TRBV5-1 and TRBJ1-3, with TRBD1 as a possible D gene (5 bases). CDR1 is SGHRS, CDR2 YFSETQ, per germline. V was cut by 4 bases and J by 4 bases, with 12 bases left in between. The CDR3 has 14 residues. This CDR3 reads CASSPSGEGNTIYF. The CDR3 nucleotides read TGCGCCAGCAGCCCCTCGGGGGAGGGAAACACCATATATTTT.

The chain couples TRBV20-1 to TRBJ2-5; D is undetermined. Per the germline V gene, CDR1 is DFQATT and CDR2 is SNEGSKA (reference sequence). V was pared by 3 bases and J by 2 bases, with 4 bases between. The CDR3 runs 11 residues. The CDR3 sequence is CSASPQETQYF. The CDR3 bases are TGCAGTGCTAGCCCACAAGAGACCCAGTACTTC.

The CDR3 DNA reads TGTGCCAGCAGCTTAGTTACGGGCGGCGGGGGGACCAACACCGGGGAGCTGTTTTTT. As protein: CASSLVTGGGGTNTGELFF. The chain carries TRBV11-1 and TRBJ2-2, with TRBD2 matching over 8 bases. CDR3 size: 19 residues. Per germline, CDR1 SGHAT and CDR2 FQDESV (reference sequence). V shed 1 base and J 2 bases; nucleotides not matched to a gene: 12. Based on the CDR3 plus reference TRBV11-1 and TRBJ2-2, the full variable domain is EAEVAQSPRYKITEKSQAVAFWCDPISGHATLYWYRQILGQGPELLVQFQDESVVDDSQLPKDRFSAERLKGVDSTLKIQPAELGDSAMYLCASSLVTGGGGTNTGELFFGEGSRLTVL.

The chain joins TRBV19 to TRBJ2-2, with 9 positions matching TRBD1. V lost 5 bases and J lost 5; bases outside the gene matches: 12. Germline V gene sequence: CDR1 LNHDA, CDR2 SQIVND (reference sequence). The CDR3 spans 17 residues. The CDR3 sequence: CASSPGTGTGRTGELFF. CDR3 coding DNA: TGTGCCAGTAGTCCTGGCACCGGGACAGGGAGGACCGGGGAGCTGTTTTTT.

This clone was observed a single time. The CDR3 region is CASTPSGGRYNEQFF. The CDR3 region has the DNA TGTGCCAGCACCCCTTCGGGGGGCCGCTACAATGAGCAGTTCTTC. This sequence joins TRBV11-2 and TRBJ2-1, with D perhaps matching TRBD2 (7 bases). CDR1 SGHAT and CDR2 FQNNGV come from the germline V gene. The CDR3 sequence is 15 residues long. The V end lost 7 bases, the J end lost 3 bases, and 16 bases lay between the germline ends. Full variable domain (outside the CDR3, taken from reference TRBV11-2 and TRBJ2-1): EAGVAQSPRYKIIEKRQSVAFWCNPISGHATLYWYQQILGQGPKLLIQFQNNGVVDDSQLPKDRFSAERLKGVDSTLKIQPAKLEDSAVYLCASTPSGGRYNEQFFGPGTRLTVL.